The T cell receptor (beta chain) under discussion was sequenced for a study of blood T cell repertoires in COVID-19. This clone was recorded a few times. Authors' data handling: Amplifying reference gene primers gave estimates of nucleated cell counts. The data were produced by immunoSEQ multiplex PCR, yet TCRdb's version contains in-frame clones alone and is incomplete. The DNA was the basis for D and trimming; V, J and clone size are from that table. This table has 30,000 to 50,000 clones, around 83% appearing once. This clonotype was sampled from a man aged 55 to 70 with acute or convalescent COVID-19. Sequenced input: peripheral blood.

The CDR3 coding sequence is TGTGCCAGCTCAACCCAAACCGGGACAGCGAACTCTGGAAACACCATATATTTT. The encoded protein is CASSTQTGTANSGNTIYF. This chain links TRBV18 with TRBJ1-3; 7 bases are shared with TRBD1. Germline V CDR1 and CDR2: KGHSH, LQKENI. The ends lost 5 bases at V and 0 bases at J; junction bases unmatched: 13. The CDR3 length is 18 residues.